This T cell receptor (beta chain) was captured in a study of T cell responses to AZD1222 COVID-19 vaccine. Sequencing used immunoSEQ multiplex PCR; TCRdb keeps in-frame clones, though not all of them. The data show about 150,000 clones, 80% to 90% seen once. Study outcomes and limitations: Clonal diversity may have been underestimated in mostly white British donors. Targeting of unmutated variant regions was reportedly seen in nearly half of spike-specific TCRs. The peak T cell response came first, and repertoires were sampled only after it. Among those given AZD1222, only five to seven were seropositive at baseline.

Turning to this clone: Its antigen is still unknown.

This sample comprised peripheral blood, obtained on day 0 of AZD1222 vaccination. This TCR was recovered from an adult in good health.

CDR3 loop: CASSQVAQRGYTF. The CDR3 nucleotides read TGCGCCAGCAGCCAAGTCGCACAGCGCGGCTACACCTTC. The J gene is TRBJ1-2, the V gene TRBV4-1; D unclear. The V and J ends lost 1 base and 8 bases respectively, with 11 bases between them. The CDR3 sequence is 13 residues long. In germline, CDR1 is MGHRA, CDR2 YSYEKL.